One and the same sample provided the 3 T cell receptor beta chains below, sequenced in a study of tumour-infiltrating T cells in Burkitt lymphoma. Generated by immunoSEQ multiplex PCR, the TCRdb table keeps only in-frame clones and is missing some. The sample has more than 40,000 clones; more than 25% are singletons. The sequencing sample was made of tumor tissue. The receptors derive from a human donor with Burkitt lymphoma.

The rearrangement uses TRBV6-5 and TRBJ1-3; D is perhaps TRBD1 (5 bases). The CDR3 has 15 residues. V shed 5 bases and J shed 4 bases, with 15 bases lying between them. Germline CDR1 is MNHEY and CDR2 is SVGAGI. CDR3 in DNA: TGTGCCAGCAGTCGTTCCAGGGTTGCAGGAAACACCATATATTTT. It translates to CASSRSRVAGNTIYF.

This chain joins TRBV5-1 and TRBJ2-7; a weak D match, TRBD1 (6 bases). Germline V gene lookup returns CDR1 SGHRS and CDR2 YFSETQ. This CDR3 region has 15 residues. V dropped 4 bases and J dropped 2 bases, with 16 bases sitting between them. For the CDR3, the DNA is TGCGCCAGCAGCCCCTCGACAGGAGCAACCTACGAGCAGTACTTC. This codes for CASSPSTGATYEQYF. The full variable domain, in which reference TRBV5-1 and TRBJ2-7 provide the parts outside the CDR3, is KAGVTQTPRYLIKTRGQQVTLSCSPISGHRSVSWYQQTPGQGLQFLFEYFSETQRNKGNFPGRFSGRQFSNSRSEMNVSTLELGDSALYLCASSPSTGATYEQYFGPGTRLTVT.

V is TRBV10-3 and J is TRBJ1-1; 10 positions agree with TRBD1. V lost 7 bases and J lost 8; bases outside the gene matches: 10. The CDR3 extends over 14 amino acids. Germline CDR1 ENHRY, CDR2 SYGVKD. The CDR3 DNA reads as TGTGCCATCACCGCCGGGACAGGGGAAGGGGAAGCTTTCTTT. Encoded protein: CAITAGTGEGEAFF.